The 28 T cell receptor beta chains listed next were all sequenced from one sample in a study of T cell repertoires in cytomegalovirus infection. In TCRdb, the reads were re-called with MiXCR into one record per CDR3 protein. This sample has roughly 230,000 distinct CDR3 sequences, with around 6.4% found just once. The sample taken for sequencing was PBMCs. These receptors all come from a human donor in good health (CMV status not recorded). Some clones in this sample may be carry-over from other donors' samples.

The V gene is TRBV20-1, the J gene TRBJ2-2; D gene ambiguous. Germline V lookup: CDR1 DFQATT, CDR2 SNEGSKA (reference sequence). V lost 5 bases to trimming and J lost 3 bases, with 7 bases between them. This CDR3 has 12 residues. The CDR3 DNA is TGCAGTGCTCTCAGATACACCGGGGAGCTGTTTTTT. It specifies CSALRYTGELFF.

The sample holds many counts of this clonotype. V is TRBV7-2 and J is TRBJ2-5; either TRBD1 or TRBD2 may supply D (7 bases each). Germline V CDR1 and CDR2: SGHTA, FQGNSA. V was shortened by 5 bases and J by 4 bases, with 17 bases between the two germline ends. The CDR3 sequence is 15 residues long. In nucleotides, the CDR3 is TGTGCCAGCAGCCCCCAGGGGGGGGGTAGAGAGACCCAGTACTTC. Translating it yields CASSPQGGGRETQYF.

This clonotype was detected a few times. CDR3 DNA: TGTGCCATCCGTCGGGGAGATACGCAGTATTTT. Protein sequence: CAIRRGDTQYF. The rearrangement uses TRBV10-3 and TRBJ2-3; a weak D match, TRBD2 (5 bases). The CDR3 consists of 11 residues. Germline values: CDR1 ENHRY, CDR2 SYGVKD. V gave up 8 bases and J gave up 5 bases, with 8 bases separating them.

By sample fraction, this clonotype is medium-sized. The rearrangement uses TRBV7-2 and TRBJ2-2; D possibly uses TRBD1 or TRBD2 (5 bases each). Trimming cost V 3 bases and J 3 bases, with 14 bases left between them. CDR1 and CDR2 from the germline V gene are SGHTA and FQGNSA. The CDR3 runs to 16 residues. The CDR3 DNA sequence: TGTGCCAGCAGCTTCAGCGTCGGGACCTACACCGGGGAGCTGTTTTTT. Translating gives CASSFSVGTYTGELFF.

This clonotype was seen ten or more times. The chain's CDR3 is CSVEGLTGGGYEQYF. The CDR3 coding sequence is TGCAGCGTTGAAGGGTTGACAGGGGGCGGCTACGAGCAGTACTTC. The genes are TRBV29-1 and TRBJ2-7, with 10 nucleotides matching TRBD1. CDR1 is SQVTM and CDR2 is ANQGSEA in the germline V gene. This CDR3 region has 15 residues. V shed 1 base and J 3 bases; nucleotides not matched to a gene: 6.

This clonotype was counted many times. V is TRBV7-2 and J is TRBJ2-1; a possible D gene is TRBD1 (6 bases). The CDR3 has 15 residues. Germline V lookup: CDR1 SGHTA, CDR2 FQGNSA. V was shortened by 1 base and J by 4 bases, with 11 bases between the two germline ends. The CDR3 spells CASSLVPTGYNEQFF. The CDR3 nucleotides are TGTGCCAGCAGCTTAGTTCCTACAGGGTACAATGAGCAGTTCTTC. Together with reference TRBV7-2 and TRBJ2-1, the CDR3 gives the full variable domain: GAGVSQSPSNKVTEKGKDVELRCDPISGHTALYWYRQSLGQGLEFLIYFQGNSAPDKSGLPSDRFSAERTGGSVSTLTIQRTQQEDSAVYLCASSLVPTGYNEQFFGPGTRLTVL.

This clonotype has a count of ten or more. This chain joins TRBV10-3 and TRBJ1-2; no clear D. CDR3 length: 13 amino acids. CDR1 is ENHRY and CDR2 is SYGVKD in the germline V gene. Trimming shortened V by 6 bases and J by 3 bases, and 11 bases separated the two germline ends. The CDR3 DNA reads as TGTGCCATCAGCCAGGACGGAGACTATGGCTACACCTTC. It specifies CAISQDGDYGYTF.

This clonotype showed up many times. V is TRBV25-1 and J is TRBJ1-2; 10 bases fit TRBD1. This CDR3 spans 14 amino acids. The germline CDR1 and CDR2 sequences are MGHDK and SYGVNS. V lost 6 bases and J lost 4; bases outside the gene matches: 5. The CDR3 sequence is CASRGDRGIYGYTF. The CDR3 nucleotides are TGTGCCAGCAGGGGGGACAGGGGTATCTATGGCTACACCTTC.

This clonotype has only one observation. This chain joins TRBV29-1 and TRBJ2-5, with 14 positions matching TRBD2. The CDR3 covers 14 residues. CDR1 and CDR2 from the germline V gene are SQVTM and ANQGSEA. With 5 bases clipped from V and 5 bases from J, the junction kept 4 bases outside the gene matches. This CDR3 reads CSVRGLAGEETQYF. CDR3 DNA: TGCAGCGTTCGGGGACTAGCGGGGGAGGAGACCCAGTACTTC. The entire variable domain, with the rest obtained from reference TRBV29-1 and TRBJ2-5, is as follows: SAVISQKPSRDICQRGTSLTIQCQVDSQVTMMFWYRQQPGQSLTLIATANQGSEATYESGFVIDKFPISRPNLTFSTLTVSNMSPEDSSIYLCSVRGLAGEETQYFGPGTRLLVL.

This clonotype was detected many times. The chain uses TRBV7-2 and TRBJ2-7, with TRBD1 as a possible D gene (6 bases). V was cut by 1 base and J by 0 bases, with 10 bases left in between. Per the germline V gene, CDR1 is SGHTA and CDR2 is FQGNSA. The CDR3 loop spans 15 amino acids. CDR3 sequence (DNA): TGTGCCAGCAGCTTAGGGTGGGACACCTCCTACGAGCAGTACTTC. Translating it yields CASSLGWDTSYEQYF.

In this sample, this clonotype turned up many times. The genes are TRBV7-2 and TRBJ2-3, with 11 nucleotides matching TRBD2. The trim removed 4 bases at V and 0 bases at J, leaving 15 bases unmatched. This CDR3 has 20 amino acids. Germline V gene sequence: CDR1 SGHTA, CDR2 FQGNSA. The CDR3 loop is CASSSPIDPGLAASTDTQYF. CDR3 sequence (DNA): TGTGCCAGCAGCTCACCAATAGACCCGGGACTAGCGGCTAGCACAGATACGCAGTATTTT.

The sample holds many counts of this clonotype. The CDR3 nucleotides are TGTGCCAGCAGCCGGTTCAATAGCGGGGGGGTCACAGATACGCAGTATTTT. It encodes CASSRFNSGGVTDTQYF. The chain recombines TRBV7-3 with TRBJ2-3; 11 bases align to TRBD2. In germline, CDR1 is SGHTA, CDR2 FQGTGA. After removal of 5 bases from V and 2 bases from J, the junction contained 9 bases not matched to a gene. The CDR3 has 17 residues.

Many counts were recorded for this clonotype. V and J are TRBV7-3 and TRBJ2-7; perhaps TRBD2 as D (6 bases). Trimming shortened V by 4 bases and J by 1 base, and 8 bases separated the two germline ends. This CDR3 has 13 amino acids. Germline V gene data show CDR1 as SGHTA and CDR2 as FQGTGA. The CDR3 loop is CASSWGESYEQYF. Written as DNA, the CDR3 is TGTGCCAGCAGCTGGGGGGAGTCCTACGAGCAGTACTTC.

This clonotype was observed at least ten times. This rearrangement joins TRBV25-1 to TRBJ2-2; D not certain. The CDR3 covers 14 residues. V lost 3 bases to trimming and J lost 3 bases, with 8 bases between them. CDR1 and CDR2 (germline): MGHDK, SYGVNS. In nucleotides, the CDR3 is TGTGCCAGCAGTGAGGCTGGTGACACCGGGGAGCTGTTTTTT. The encoded protein is CASSEAGDTGELFF. Combining the CDR3 with reference TRBV25-1 and TRBJ2-2 gives the whole variable domain EADIYQTPRYLVIGTGKKITLECSQTMGHDKMYWYQQDPGMELHLIHYSYGVNSTEKGDLSSESTVSRIRTEHFPLTLESARPSHTSQYLCASSEAGDTGELFFGEGSRLTVL.

This sequence joins TRBV2 and TRBJ2-2; TRBD2 matches at 12 bases. This CDR3 contains 16 residues. Germline trimming cut 4 bases from V and 11 bases from J; bases unmatched to any gene: 11. Germline V gene sequence: CDR1 SNHLY, CDR2 FYNNEI. CDR3 in DNA: TGTGCCAGCAGTGCAAGGAGACTAGCGGGGGAGGGAGAGCTGTTTTTT. This codes for CASSARRLAGEGELFF.

This clonotype was detected many times. V usage is TRBV6-2 or TRBV6-3 and J usage is TRBJ1-5, with D maybe TRBD1 (6 bases). Trimming took off 5 bases at V and 3 bases at J, with 11 bases between the two ends. The CDR3 covers 14 residues. Germline V gene lookup returns CDR1 MNHEY and CDR2 SVGEGT. The CDR3 sequence is CASSRRGNNQPQHF. In DNA form, the CDR3 reads TGTGCCAGCAGTCGAAGGGGGAACAATCAGCCCCAGCATTTT.

There are many counts of this clonotype. The rearrangement links TRBV19 to TRBJ1-2; possible D gene TRBD1, 5 bases. This CDR3 contains 15 residues. Germline CDR1 reads LNHDA; CDR2 reads SQIVND (reference sequence). Trimming removed 6 bases at V and 4 bases at J, with 18 bases between. The CDR3 reads CASSVRDRKLYGYTF. CDR3 coding DNA: TGTGCCAGTAGCGTCCGGGACCGTAAGCTCTATGGCTACACCTTC.

The count of this clonotype is one. A much bigger clone sits one base away, suggesting this may be a read error. This chain connects TRBV28 to TRBJ1-1; 10 nucleotides match TRBD1. The CDR3 is made up of 16 amino acids. Germline trimming cut 6 bases from V and 1 base from J; bases unmatched to any gene: 8. The germline V gene has CDR1 MDHEN and CDR2 SYDVKM. CDR3 in DNA: TGTGCCAGCAGACCACCGGGACAGGGGTCGAACACTGAAGCTTTCTTT. Residues: CASRPPGQGSNTEAFF.

This clonotype appeared many times. The V and J genes are TRBV29-1 and TRBJ2-3; 7 positions agree with TRBD2. Germline V CDR1 and CDR2: SQVTM, ANQGSEA. This CDR3 region has 16 residues. V dropped 4 bases and J dropped 0; count of bases not matched to a gene: 10. Written as DNA, the CDR3 is TGCAGCGTTGTGGCCCTTACTAGCGAAAGCACAGATACGCAGTATTTT. Its translation is CSVVALTSESTDTQYF.

The table lists this clonotype with a few counts. The chain recombines TRBV5-1 with TRBJ2-5; the D gene is possibly TRBD2 (5 bases). Deletions cut 0 bases from V and 0 bases from J, with 6 bases between. The CDR3 is 14 residues long. Germline V lookup: CDR1 SGHRS, CDR2 YFSETQ. CDR3 sequence (DNA): TGCGCCAGCAGCTTGGGGCGGGACCAAGAGACCCAGTACTTC. It encodes CASSLGRDQETQYF.

This clonotype was found many times. This chain joins TRBV2 and TRBJ1-1; possible D gene TRBD1, 6 bases. V was clipped by 5 bases and J by 5 bases, with 18 bases between them. The germline V gene has CDR1 SNHLY and CDR2 FYNNEI. The CDR3 contains 15 residues. The CDR3 sequence is CASSPRGRRLTEAFF. For the CDR3, the DNA is TGTGCCAGCAGTCCCAGGGGACGTCGGTTGACTGAAGCTTTCTTT.

This clonotype has at least ten counts. This chain joins TRBV7-9 and TRBJ2-2; 12 bases line up with TRBD1. Germline CDR1 SEHNR, CDR2 FQNEAQ (reference sequence). After removal of 5 bases from V and 6 bases from J, the junction contained 10 bases not matched to a gene. This CDR3 comprises 17 residues. CDR3 in amino acids: CASSPQGQGAVAGELFF. CDR3 coding DNA: TGTGCCAGCAGCCCACAGGGACAGGGGGCTGTCGCCGGGGAGCTGTTTTTT.

This clonotype occurred many times. The rearrangement links TRBV20-1 to TRBJ2-7, with D possibly being TRBD2 (5 bases). The CDR3 contains 13 residues. Germline-derived CDR1 and CDR2 are DFQATT and SNEGSKA (reference sequence). Trimming stripped 0 bases from V and 3 bases from J, with 9 bases between. The CDR3 bases are TGCAGTGCTAGAGATTCGGGAAACTACGAGCAGTACTTC. Its protein product is CSARDSGNYEQYF.

This clonotype was counted at least ten times. CDR3 sequence: CAISSSGGGNSNEQFF. The CDR3 DNA reads TGTGCCATCAGTAGTAGTGGCGGGGGGAATTCCAATGAGCAGTTCTTC. This sequence joins TRBV10-3 and TRBJ2-1, with 8 bases matching TRBD2. This CDR3 region has 16 residues. Trimming cost V 5 bases and J 6 bases; bases outside gene matches: 12. Germline V gene data show CDR1 as ENHRY and CDR2 as SYGVKD.

At least ten counts were recorded for this clonotype. The chain joins TRBV5-6 to TRBJ1-5; a weak D match, TRBD1 (5 bases). This CDR3 contains 15 residues. Trimming shortened V by 0 bases and J by 6 bases, and 13 bases separated the two germline ends. In germline, CDR1 is SGHDT, CDR2 YYEEEE. The DNA for the CDR3 is TGTGCCAGCAGCTTGGCTTCAGGGAGAAGTCAGCCCCAGCATTTT. Translating it yields CASSLASGRSQPQHF.

This clonotype was recorded many times. Here the CDR3 DNA reads TGTGCCAGCAGCCAAGCCCAACTAGCGGGGGCAAGCACAGATACGCAGTATTTT. It encodes CASSQAQLAGASTDTQYF. This chain uses TRBV4-2 with TRBJ2-3; 11 bases align to TRBD2. The CDR3 sequence is 18 residues long. The J segment lost 0 bases and the V segment lost 1 base, leaving 6 bases of the junction unmatched. Germline lookup yields CDR1 LGHNA and CDR2 YNFKEQ.

At least ten counts were recorded for this clonotype. V usage is TRBV6-1 and J usage is TRBJ2-7, with TRBD2 identical over 7 bases. The CDR3 has 15 amino acids. Germline CDR1 and CDR2: MNHNS and SASEGT. J lost 3 bases, V lost 6 bases, and 11 bases had no gene match. CDR3 sequence: CASRAGGGSGYEQYF. The CDR3 nucleotides read TGTGCCAGCAGGGCTGGGGGGGGATCAGGCTACGAGCAGTACTTC.

This clonotype was observed at least ten times. The V gene is TRBV5-6, the J gene TRBJ1-5; no reliable D call. The CDR3 totals 19 residues. The germline CDR1 and CDR2 sequences are SGHDT and YYEEEE. V lost 2 bases and J 3 bases, leaving 24 bases between the germline ends. CDR3 sequence (DNA): TGTGCCAGCAGCTTCGGTTTCGGCAGACCCAATCTGGACAATCAGCCCCAGCATTTT. Its translation is CASSFGFGRPNLDNQPQHF. The full variable domain, completed using reference TRBV5-6 and TRBJ1-5, is DAGVTQSPTHLIKTRGQQVTLRCSPKSGHDTVSWYQQALGQGPQFIFQYYEEEERQRGNFPDRFSGHQFPNYSSELNVNALLLGDSALYLCASSFGFGRPNLDNQPQHFGDGTRLSIL.